These 20 T cell receptor beta chains came from one sample sequenced in a study of vaccination effects on CD4 cells after COVID-19 (dated by TCRdb to 2021 to 2024). After approximately eleven days of culture, CD4+ T cells were isolated with the EasySep CD4+ T cell isolation kit. Participants received two doses of either the BNT162b2 or the mRNA-1273 mRNA SARS-CoV-2 vaccine. The method was the immunoSEQ multiplex PCR assay. Sourced from immuneACCESS, this table was stored by TCRdb with only in-frame sequences that have V and J called. A share of the clones is absent; for the studies checked, an unresolved V gene accounts for under half, and the remainder has no known explanation. For this sample there are around 62,000 clones; over 70% appear just once. The ten top clones hold about 2.3% of the sample. Their specific antigens are unknown. This specimen was CD4+ T cells from PBMCs cultured without peptide, taken after COVID-19 vaccination. The receptors here all came from a human donor who received a COVID-19 vaccine.

This clone was counted between two and nine times. The chain has TRBV29-1 and TRBJ1-2; TRBD1 might be the D (5 bases). The length of the CDR3 is 10 residues. Trimming pared 5 bases from V and 5 bases from J, leaving 6 bases between. The V gene's germline CDR1 is SQVTM and CDR2 ANQGSEA. CDR3 sequence reads: CSVRQYGYTF. The CDR3 bases are TGCAGCGTTCGACAGTATGGCTACACCTTC.

The rearrangement links TRBV7-2 to TRBJ1-2; tentatively, D is TRBD1 (5 bases). The CDR3 runs to 14 residues. Deletions cut 1 base from V and 6 bases from J, with 12 bases between. From germline, CDR1 is SGHTA and CDR2 FQGNSA. The CDR3: CASSLVGVVNGYTF. CDR3 coding DNA: TGTGCCAGCAGCTTAGTGGGGGTAGTGAATGGCTACACCTTC.

This chain connects TRBV4-1 to TRBJ1-4, with TRBD1 identical over 11 bases. Germline V lookup: CDR1 MGHRA, CDR2 YSYEKL. The V and J ends lost 6 bases and 4 bases, in that order; junction bases with no gene match: 13. The length of the CDR3 is 18 residues. CDR3 loop: CASSRPGTGGWGNEKLFF. CDR3 DNA sequence: TGCGCCAGCAGTCGTCCTGGGACAGGGGGTTGGGGTAATGAAAAACTGTTTTTT.

The chain is built from TRBV4-1 and TRBJ2-1, with 8 positions matching TRBD2. The germline CDR1 and CDR2 sequences are MGHRA and YSYEKL. The V and J ends lost 1 base and 4 bases, in that order; junction bases with no gene match: 12. This CDR3 has 18 amino acids. CDR3 amino acids: CASSQVSGGARTYNEQFF. The CDR3 DNA reads as TGCGCCAGCAGCCAAGTCTCGGGGGGGGCCCGGACTTACAATGAGCAGTTCTTC.

This chain links TRBV7-2 with TRBJ1-6; D is possibly TRBD1 (6 bases). This CDR3 region has 15 residues. V lost 4 bases to trimming and J lost 7 bases, with 14 bases between them. Germline assignment: CDR1 SGHTA and CDR2 FQGNSA. CDR3 sequence (DNA): TGTGCCAGCAGCTCAGGACAGCGAGGAAATTCACCCCTCCACTTT. It encodes CASSSGQRGNSPLHF.

The rearrangement uses TRBV7-2 and TRBJ2-3, with 12 bases aligning to TRBD2. Germline CDR1 SGHTA, CDR2 FQGNSA. The trim removed 8 bases at V and 7 bases at J, leaving 7 bases unmatched. This CDR3 has 14 amino acids. CDR3 sequence reads: CASGRTSGGNTQYF. Here the CDR3 DNA reads TGTGCCAGCGGGAGAACTAGCGGGGGGAATACGCAGTATTTT.

This clone appeared once. The chain recombines TRBV6-5 with TRBJ2-7; D may be TRBD1 (5 bases). Germline assignment: CDR1 MNHEY and CDR2 SVGAGI. The CDR3 loop spans 12 amino acids. Trimming left V 6 bases short and J 6 bases short, with 12 bases between. CDR3 residues: CASRADKREQYV. The CDR3 DNA follows: TGTGCCAGCAGGGCGGACAAACGCGAGCAGTACGTC.

This clone was detected a few times. The V gene is TRBV7-9, the J gene TRBJ1-1; a possible D gene is TRBD1 (6 bases). Per the germline V gene, CDR1 is SEHNR and CDR2 is FQNEAQ (reference sequence). Trimming left V 7 bases short and J 1 base short, with 22 bases between. The CDR3 spans 17 residues. CDR3 in amino acids: CASTFPLTGTPNTEAFF. DNA for the CDR3: TGTGCCAGCACATTCCCCCTAACCGGGACACCGAACACTGAAGCTTTCTTT.

J is TRBJ2-1 and V is TRBV7-9; 7 bases are a match to TRBD2. Trimming cost V 6 bases and J 0 bases; bases outside gene matches: 5. The CDR3 consists of 15 residues. In germline, CDR1 is SEHNR, CDR2 FQNEAQ (reference sequence). DNA for the CDR3: TGTGCCAGCAGTCGGACTAGTAGCTCCTACAATGAGCAGTTCTTC. Protein product: CASSRTSSSYNEQFF. The complete variable domain, with remaining parts taken from reference TRBV7-9 and TRBJ2-1, reads DTGVSQNPRHKITKRGQNVTFRCDPISEHNRLYWYRQTLGQGPEFLTYFQNEAQLEKSRLLSDRFSAERPKGSFSTLEIQRTEQGDSAMYLCASSRTSSSYNEQFFGPGTRLTVL.

The chain combines TRBV11-2 with TRBJ1-4; TRBD1 is a possible D gene (6 bases). CDR3 size: 15 residues. V lost 5 bases, J lost 7 bases, and 17 bases lay in between. Germline assignment: CDR1 SGHAT and CDR2 FQNNGV. The DNA of the CDR3 is TGTGCCAGCAGCGGCCAGACAGGTTGGGGTGAAAAACTGTTTTTT. Amino acid sequence: CASSGQTGWGEKLFF. The full variable domain, in which reference TRBV11-2 and TRBJ1-4 provide the parts outside the CDR3, is EAGVAQSPRYKIIEKRQSVAFWCNPISGHATLYWYQQILGQGPKLLIQFQNNGVVDDSQLPKDRFSAERLKGVDSTLKIQPAKLEDSAVYLCASSGQTGWGEKLFFGSGTQLSVL.

This clone was observed once. The rearrangement uses TRBV2 and TRBJ2-2; 7 positions match TRBD1. Germline V gives CDR1 SNHLY, CDR2 FYNNEI. This CDR3 has 14 residues. V dropped 6 bases and J dropped 4; count of bases not matched to a gene: 5. The CDR3 loop reads CASRYDRATGELFF. Here the CDR3 DNA reads TGTGCCAGCAGATACGACAGGGCCACCGGGGAGCTGTTTTTT.

The J gene is TRBJ2-3, the V gene TRBV7-2; 10 bases are shared with TRBD2. Per the germline V gene, CDR1 is SGHTA and CDR2 is FQGNSA. V was clipped by 2 bases and J by 2 bases; unmatched bases: 4. This CDR3 comprises 16 residues. The CDR3 DNA reads as TGTGCCAGCAGCTTAAGGAGCGGGGGGGACACAGATACGCAGTATTTT. It codes for CASSLRSGGDTDTQYF.

The CDR3 coding sequence is TGTGCCAGCGGTGAATACGAGCAGTACGTC. Protein: CASGEYEQYV. The chain carries TRBV6-1 and TRBJ2-7, with D uncertain. CDR1 MNHNS and CDR2 SASEGT come from the germline V gene. CDR3 length equals 10 residues.

The chain uses TRBV5-6 and TRBJ2-4; 7 bases match TRBD1. J was trimmed by 1 base and V by 0 bases; bases with no gene match: 4. Germline assignment: CDR1 SGHDT and CDR2 YYEEEE. CDR3 length equals 16 residues. The CDR3 here is CASSLEGGPAKNIQYF. The CDR3 coding sequence is TGTGCCAGCAGCTTGGAAGGGGGCCCGGCCAAAAACATTCAGTACTTC.

This chain uses TRBV29-1 with TRBJ2-2; D may match TRBD1 or TRBD2 (5 bases each). V lost 7 bases and J lost 2, with 14 bases in between. The CDR3 has 14 residues. Germline V gene data show CDR1 as SQVTM and CDR2 as ANQGSEA. The CDR3 DNA sequence: TGCAGCGGATCCCGGGACGCCAACACCGGGGAGCTGTTTTTT. Its protein is CSGSRDANTGELFF.

The chain combines TRBV10-1 with TRBJ2-1; D gene ambiguous. Germline V lookup: CDR1 WNHNN, CDR2 SYGVQD (reference sequence). V was trimmed by 0 bases and J by 4 bases, leaving 4 bases between them. This CDR3 has 13 residues. Here the CDR3 DNA reads TGCGCCAGCAGTGAGTCGTCTTACAATGAGCAGTTCTTC. Amino acid sequence: CASSESSYNEQFF.

The chain employs TRBV5-1 and TRBJ2-7; 9 nucleotides match TRBD1. Trimming at V came to 5 bases and at J to 3 bases, leaving 18 bases not matched to a gene. Germline V gene lookup returns CDR1 SGHRS and CDR2 YFSETQ. The length of the CDR3 is 18 residues. In nucleotides, the CDR3 is TGCGCCAGCAGATACGGACAGGGGCCCGCCAAAATCCTCTACGAGCAGTACGTC. Its protein product is CASRYGQGPAKILYEQYV.

The chain recombines TRBV6-2 or TRBV6-3 with TRBJ2-7, with a weak D call TRBD2 (6 bases). Germline V CDR1 and CDR2: MNHEY, SVGEGT. Trimming removed 2 bases from V and 3 bases from J, with 20 bases in between. The CDR3 sequence is 17 residues long. The CDR3 DNA sequence: TGTGCCAGCAGTTACCCGGGACGTGGGGGGTCTTTCTACGAGCAGTACGTC. Translation gives CASSYPGRGGSFYEQYV.

V gene TRBV7-2 combines with J gene TRBJ1-2, with TRBD1 identical over 8 bases. The CDR3 is 17 residues long. Germline V gene sequence: CDR1 SGHTA, CDR2 FQGNSA. The V and J ends lost 3 bases and 5 bases, in that order; junction bases with no gene match: 14. The DNA for the CDR3 is TGTGCCAGCAGCTTTGTACCCGGGGCTTGGACAGGGTATGGCTACACCTTC. It is translated as CASSFVPGAWTGYGYTF. Based on the CDR3 plus reference TRBV7-2 and TRBJ1-2, the full variable domain is GAGVSQSPSNKVTEKGKDVELRCDPISGHTALYWYRQSLGQGLEFLIYFQGNSAPDKSGLPSDRFSAERTGGSVSTLTIQRTQQEDSAVYLCASSFVPGAWTGYGYTFGSGTRLTVV.

The rearrangement joins TRBV4-3 to TRBJ1-2; tentative D call: TRBD1 (5 bases). With 0 bases removed from V and 4 bases from J, the gap between germline ends came to 18 bases. This CDR3 contains 17 residues. CDR1 and CDR2 from the germline V gene are LGHNA and YSLEER. CDR3 in amino acids: CASSQEGGAGVRYGYTF. The CDR3 region has the DNA TGCGCCAGCAGCCAAGAAGGCGGGGCCGGGGTTCGCTATGGCTACACCTTC.